The present T cell receptor (beta chain) was sequenced within a study of T cells after posttransplantation cyclophosphamide. Study outcomes and limitations: Recipient CMV seropositivity and CMV reactivation strongly tracked TRB clonality. Donor CD8+ memory clones often dominated recipient blood repertoires at later times.

Germline values: CDR1 MRHNA, CDR2 SNTAGT. The CDR3 sequence is 14 residues long. V was shortened by 0 bases and J by 6 bases, with 9 bases between the two germline ends. This related bone marrow graft donor gave peripheral blood on the day of marrow donation. This clone was detected many times. Its target is not known. Assay: immunoSEQ multiplex PCR; the TCRdb copy retains only in-frame clones and omits some. This sample carries under 50,000 clones and no singletons, and about 4.2% goes to the top ten. The sequenced sample was PBMCs. This clonotype originated in a woman aged 50 to 60 in good health and a related stem cell transplant donor. The rearrangement uses TRBV6-4 and TRBJ2-1; possible D gene TRBD2, 6 bases. The CDR3, as DNA: TGTGCCAGCAGTGACTCTGGGACTGGCAATGAGCAGTTCTTC. Amino acid sequence: CASSDSGTGNEQFF.